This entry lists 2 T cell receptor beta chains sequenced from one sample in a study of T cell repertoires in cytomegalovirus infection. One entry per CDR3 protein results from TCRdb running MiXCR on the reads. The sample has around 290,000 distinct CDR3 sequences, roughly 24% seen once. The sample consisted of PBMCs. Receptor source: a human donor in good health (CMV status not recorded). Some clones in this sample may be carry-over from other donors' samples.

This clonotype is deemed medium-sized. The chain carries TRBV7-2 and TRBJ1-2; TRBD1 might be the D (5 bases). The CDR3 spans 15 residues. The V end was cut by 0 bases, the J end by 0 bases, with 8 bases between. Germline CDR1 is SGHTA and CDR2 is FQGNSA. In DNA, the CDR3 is TGTGCCAGCAGCTTAGCAGGGGTATCTAACTATGGCTACACCTTC. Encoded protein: CASSLAGVSNYGYTF.

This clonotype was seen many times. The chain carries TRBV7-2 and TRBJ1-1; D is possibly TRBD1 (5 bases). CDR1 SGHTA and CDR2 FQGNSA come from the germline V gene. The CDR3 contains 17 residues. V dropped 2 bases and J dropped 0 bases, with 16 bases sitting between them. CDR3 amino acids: CASSLRLSGSMNTEAFF. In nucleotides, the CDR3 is TGTGCCAGCAGCTTAAGGTTATCAGGGAGCATGAACACTGAAGCTTTCTTT.